One TCR beta chain is described in this entry. The antigen it binds to is not known. Base-call qualities are not available, and no considerably larger clone is one nucleotide away. Using the deep immunoSEQ assay, TCR CDR3 regions were amplified from genomic DNA by multiplex PCR. Genomic DNA extracted from each cell subset was distributed evenly over all wells of several immunoSEQ 96-well plates, and each plate served as one replicate. Each replicate PCR for sorted subsets received roughly 200 ng genomic DNA, equal to about 30,000 T cell genomes. The purified libraries were quantified using a Qubit 3.0 fluorometer, sized with a Bioanalyzer 2100, and then quantified again using the KAPA Library Quantification kit. A separate single-read 150-cycle Illumina NextSeq 550 flow cell was used to sequence each immunoSEQ 96-well plate. On the authors' methods: Because only junctional sequences without quality scores were contained in the immunoSEQ output, filtering matching that applied to full-length reads could not be performed. Sequences were annotated with PyIR, a Python wrapper for IgBLAST v1.9, using IMGT germline references to assign V/J genes and CDR3. Any read was removed if the V/J assignment was weak (E-value above 1e-6), the CDR3 was missing, or the read contained stop codons, out-of-frame junctions, or ambiguous translated residues. A V3J clonotype was defined by an identical inferred V gene, J gene, and CDR3 amino acid sequence. To compute the percentage overlap between repertoires, the number of shared unique clonotypes was divided by the size of the smaller repertoire. Three approaches were used to assess repertoire richness: RTK rarefaction, the Chao1 estimator, and Recon v2.1 estimates of unobserved clonotypes. OLGA was used to compute generation probabilities for all TCRbeta clonotypes that the gDNA method yielded from a few donors. TCRdb holds this immuneACCESS table with in-frame rearrangements only. Some clones are missing; in checked studies, unresolved V genes explain under half, and the rest has no known cause. V and J calls and clone size are given by that table; D and trimming were obtained from the DNA. Within this sample are some 2.1 million clones, with 90% to 95% of them counted one time only. The biggest ten clones account for around 1.7% of the sample.

The data originate from a study of shared clonotypes between healthy human individuals (dated by TCRdb to about 2020). Notes on the research overall: The cohort included three men and a couple of women between 18 and 49 years of age. Blood TCR repertoires of about 5 healthy adults were deeply sequenced to estimate repertoire size and the extent of clonotype sharing between individuals. For each donor, CD4 naive and CD4 memory were each run on three plates, CD8 naive on two plates, and CD8 memory on one plate. To increase sequencing depth and limit assay-specific biases, TCR repertoire library preparation and sequencing were carried out by different laboratories using diverse techniques. Per donor, leukapheresis produced somewhere between about 0.94 and 9 billion PBMCs.

The research as a whole found: Sampling was restricted to blood, and TCR repertoires in tissues likely differ from the TCR repertoires found in blood. Because the study included a small number of donors, the genetic and exposure-history diversity represented was limited. Sharing across several donors was observed for approximately 4.6% of naive CD4, about 3.2% of naive CD8, about 2.3% of memory CD4, and roughly 0.43% of memory CD8 clonotypes. Based on pairwise subsampling, the degree of clonotype sharing among donors was expected to be affected by sequencing depth. Higher generation probabilities were observed for clonotypes shared by all four sorted-subset donors than for non-shared clonotypes. Even with the large sequencing depth, rarefaction of the sorted-subset datasets indicated that sequencing was incomplete. Naive subsets generally had larger estimated clonotype richness than memory subsets.

Trimming removed 2 bases from V and 7 bases from J; the gene matches leave 5 bases unexplained. Per the germline V gene (reference sequence), PRHDT is the CDR1 and FYEKMQ is the CDR2. Measured from the cysteine to the phenylalanine, the CDR3 is 14 residues long. The sequence is cut down to CDR3 DNA, 42 bases in frame from base 1. CD8 naive samples were CD45RO-negative cells positively selected for CCR7, giving a CD45RA+CCR7+ population that excluded TemRA cells. The donors were healthy, HIV-negative adults who had no recently reported acute infections or vaccinations. Only Caucasian adults living in Nashville, Tennessee, USA were represented among the donors. After blood collection by leukapheresis, PBMCs were isolated using Ficoll-Histopaque density gradient centrifugation and then cryopreserved in the vapor phase of liquid nitrogen. Purity and quantity of every magnetically sorted T cell population were checked by analytical flow cytometry. From each sorted fraction, genomic DNA was isolated and quantified by UV absorbance on a Nanodrop 2000c.

The chain links TRBV13 with TRBJ2-7; 10 central bases correspond to TRBD1. This clonotype was sampled from a man aged 18 to 30 in good health. Some clones in this sample may be carry-over from other donors' samples. The specimen was naive CD8+ T cells from PBMCs. What this sample's cell subset or site label stands for: CD45RA+CCR7+. The CDR3 region: CASSLFGTGDEQYF. At the DNA level, the sequence is TGTGCCAGCAGCTTATTCGGGACAGGGGATGAGCAGTACTTC. Full variable domain (CDR3 extended with the reference TRBV13 and TRBJ2-7 proteins): AAGVIQSPRHLIKEKRETATLKCYPIPRHDTVYWYQQGPGQDPQFLISFYEKMQSDKGSIPDRFSAQQFSDYHSELNMSSLELGDSALYFCASSLFGTGDEQYFGPGTRLTVT.